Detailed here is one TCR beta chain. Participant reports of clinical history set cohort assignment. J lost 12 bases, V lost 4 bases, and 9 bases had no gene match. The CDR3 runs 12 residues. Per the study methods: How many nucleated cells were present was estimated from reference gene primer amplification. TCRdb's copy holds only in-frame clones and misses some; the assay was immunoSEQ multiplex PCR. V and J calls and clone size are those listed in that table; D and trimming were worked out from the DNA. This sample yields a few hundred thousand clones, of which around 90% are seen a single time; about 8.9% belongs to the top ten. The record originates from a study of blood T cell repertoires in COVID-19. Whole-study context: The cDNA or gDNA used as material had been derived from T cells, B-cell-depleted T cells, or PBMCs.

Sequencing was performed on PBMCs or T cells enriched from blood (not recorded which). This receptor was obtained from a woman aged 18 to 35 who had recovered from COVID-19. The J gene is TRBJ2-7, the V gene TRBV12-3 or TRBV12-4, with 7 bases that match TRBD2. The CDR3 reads CASSYSGDGGYF. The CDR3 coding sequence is TGTGCCAGCAGTTACAGCGGGGATGGTGGGTACTTC.